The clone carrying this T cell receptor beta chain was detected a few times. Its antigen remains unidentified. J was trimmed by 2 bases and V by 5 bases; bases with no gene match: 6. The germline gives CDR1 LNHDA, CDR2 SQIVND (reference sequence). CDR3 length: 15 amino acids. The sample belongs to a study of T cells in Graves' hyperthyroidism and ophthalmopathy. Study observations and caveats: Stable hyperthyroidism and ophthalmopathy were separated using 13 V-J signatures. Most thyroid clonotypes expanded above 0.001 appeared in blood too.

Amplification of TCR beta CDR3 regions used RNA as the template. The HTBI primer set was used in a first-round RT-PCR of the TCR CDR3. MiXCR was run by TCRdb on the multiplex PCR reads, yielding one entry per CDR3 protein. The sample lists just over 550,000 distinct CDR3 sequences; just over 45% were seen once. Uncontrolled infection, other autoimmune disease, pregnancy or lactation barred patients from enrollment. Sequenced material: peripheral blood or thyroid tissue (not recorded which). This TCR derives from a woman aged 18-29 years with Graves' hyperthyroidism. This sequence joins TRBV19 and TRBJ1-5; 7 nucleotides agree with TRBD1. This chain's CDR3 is CASSYTGVGNQPQHF. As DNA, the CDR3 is TGTGCCAGTAGTTACACAGGGGTGGGCAATCAGCCCCAGCATTTT.